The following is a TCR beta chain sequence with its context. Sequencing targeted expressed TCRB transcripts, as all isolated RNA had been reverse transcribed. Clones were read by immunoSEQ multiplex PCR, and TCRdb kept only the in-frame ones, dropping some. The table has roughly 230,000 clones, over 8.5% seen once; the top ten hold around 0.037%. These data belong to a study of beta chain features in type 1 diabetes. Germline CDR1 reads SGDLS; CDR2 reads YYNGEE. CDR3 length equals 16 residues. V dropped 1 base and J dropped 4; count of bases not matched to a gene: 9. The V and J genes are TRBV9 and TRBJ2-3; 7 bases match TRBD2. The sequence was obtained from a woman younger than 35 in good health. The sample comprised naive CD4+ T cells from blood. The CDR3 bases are TGTGCCAGCAGCGTAAGGGGAGGGACCAGTGCAGATACGCAGTATTTT. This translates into CASSVRGGTSADTQYF.